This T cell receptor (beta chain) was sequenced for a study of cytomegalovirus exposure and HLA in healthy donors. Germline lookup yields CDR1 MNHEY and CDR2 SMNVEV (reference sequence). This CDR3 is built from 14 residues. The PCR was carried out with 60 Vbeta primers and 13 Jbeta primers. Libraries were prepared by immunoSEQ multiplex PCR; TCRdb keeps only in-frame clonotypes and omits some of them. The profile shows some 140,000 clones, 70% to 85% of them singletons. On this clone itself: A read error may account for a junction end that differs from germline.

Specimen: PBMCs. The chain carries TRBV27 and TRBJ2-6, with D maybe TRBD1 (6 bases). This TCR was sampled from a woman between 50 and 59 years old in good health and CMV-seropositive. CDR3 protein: CATGTSSGANGLTF. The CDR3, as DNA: TGTGCCACCGGGACAAGCTCTGGGGCCAACGGCCTGACTTTC.